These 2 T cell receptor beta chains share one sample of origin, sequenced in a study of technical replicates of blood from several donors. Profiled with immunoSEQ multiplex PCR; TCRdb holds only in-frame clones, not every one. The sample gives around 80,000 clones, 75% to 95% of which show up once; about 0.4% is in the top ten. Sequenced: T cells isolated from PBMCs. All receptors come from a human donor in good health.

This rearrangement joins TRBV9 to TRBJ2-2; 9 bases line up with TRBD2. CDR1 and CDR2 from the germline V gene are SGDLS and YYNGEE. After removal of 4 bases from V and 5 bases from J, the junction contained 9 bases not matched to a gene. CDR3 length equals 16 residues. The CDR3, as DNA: TGTGCCAGCAGCCTAAGTACGAGCGGGAGGACCGGGGAGCTGTTTTTT. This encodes CASSLSTSGRTGELFF.

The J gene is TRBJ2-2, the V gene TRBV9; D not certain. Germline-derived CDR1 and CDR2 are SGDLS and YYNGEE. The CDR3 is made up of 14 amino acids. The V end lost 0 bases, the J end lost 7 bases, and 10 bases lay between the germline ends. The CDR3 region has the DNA TGTGCCAGCAGCGTAGCTAGGAATGGCGGGGAGCTGTTTTTT. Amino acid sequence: CASSVARNGGELFF.